A selection of T cell receptor beta chains follows, all from one sample in a study of cytomegalovirus exposure and HLA in healthy donors. Produced via immunoSEQ multiplex PCR; TCRdb's table is partial and in-frame only. The sample has roughly 200,000 clones; the top ten hold roughly 1.2%. Sequenced sample: PBMCs. The receptors were gathered from a girl aged 2 to 9 in good health and CMV-seropositive. The CDR3 runs from the conserved cysteine through the conserved F or W. Each record gives: D gene, V gene, J gene, CDR3 protein, CDR3 DNA. D genes are given only for firm matches.

>.|TRBV19|TRBJ2-3
CASMKGDTQYF
TGTGCCAGTATGAAGGGGGATACGCAGTATTTT
>TRBD2|TRBV5-1|TRBJ2-2
CASSSGAANTGELFF
TGCGCCAGCTCTAGCGGGGCTGCGAACACCGGGGAGCTGTTTTTT
>TRBD2|TRBV27|TRBJ2-7
CASSPSQTGTRSYEQYF
TGTGCCAGCAGTCCCTCACAAACCGGGACTAGAAGCTACGAGCAGTACTTC
>TRBD1|TRBV28|TRBJ2-7
CASSRGRGSGEQYF
TGTGCCAGCAGCAGGGGCAGGGGGTCAGGCGAGCAGTACTTC
>TRBD1|TRBV27|TRBJ1-2
CASSPNTRGEGYTF
TGTGCCAGCAGTCCAAACACCAGGGGGGAAGGCTACACCTTC
>.|TRBV5-1|TRBJ2-7
CASSLGGPGAYEQYF
TGCGCCAGCAGCTTGGGAGGCCCGGGGGCCTACGAGCAGTACTTC
>.|TRBV15|TRBJ2-7
CATSRDWALSYEQYF
TGTGCCACCAGCAGAGATTGGGCCCTCTCCTACGAGCAGTACTTC
>TRBD2|TRBV6-1|TRBJ2-1
CASGLTSVYNEQFF
TGTGCCAGCGGTTTGACTAGCGTCTACAATGAGCAGTTCTTC
>TRBD2|TRBV7-2|TRBJ2-3
CASRPSGRTDTQYF
TGTGCCAGCAGACCTAGCGGGAGGACAGATACGCAGTATTTT
>.|TRBV28|TRBJ1-1
CASSFLGGFREAFF
TGTGCCAGCAGTTTCTTAGGGGGTTTCCGTGAAGCTTTCTTT
>.|TRBV9|TRBJ2-3
CASSVGKRESTDAQYF
TGTGCCAGCAGCGTAGGGAAGAGGGAAAGCACAGATGCGCAGTATTTT
>.|TRBV19|TRBJ2-7
CASTPGGYSYEQYF
TGTGCCAGTACCCCCGGAGGGTATTCCTACGAGCAGTACTTC
>.|TRBV28|TRBJ2-1
CASSTEAGPTYNEQFF
TGTGCCAGCAGTACCGAAGCGGGTCCCACCTACAATGAGCAGTTCTTC
>.|TRBV7-9|TRBJ1-1
CASSFGGGGGGTEAFF
TGTGCCAGCAGCTTTGGGGGAGGCGGCGGGGGAACTGAAGCTTTCTTT
>TRBD2|TRBV10-3|TRBJ2-1
CATRTSGDSYNEQFF
TGTGCCACGCGGACTAGCGGGGACTCCTACAATGAGCAGTTCTTC
>.|TRBV21-1|TRBJ2-3
CASSTGTSGTGSTDTQYF
TGTGCCAGCAGCACTGGGACTAGCGGGACCGGCAGCACAGATACGCAGTATTTT